The present T cell receptor beta chain was sequenced within a study of T cells in Graves' hyperthyroidism and ophthalmopathy (dated by TCRdb to the late 2010s). For context, the study as a whole: Peripheral blood was sampled at the time of initial diagnosis, prior to any treatment. In more than five Graves' hyperthyroidism patients, the study also compared T-cell repertoires from thyroid tissue with T-cell repertoires from blood. After blood sampling, hyperthyroidism patients were treated with methimazole at a starting dose of 30 mg daily, and ophthalmopathy patients were treated with high-dose intravenous methylprednisolone. The paper reports TCR Vbeta CDR3 sequencing of over 130 peripheral blood samples: around 45 ophthalmopathy, roughly 74 hyperthyroidism and some 17 progressor patients. To identify TCR V-J signatures that set the groups apart, the researchers used a discovery cohort of about a hundred patients, made up of approximately 43 with Graves' ophthalmopathy and about 60 with stable Graves' hyperthyroidism. Whether ophthalmopathy could be predicted prospectively was tested in an independent validation cohort made up of roughly 19 hyperthyroidism patients plus 17 patients who later progressed to ophthalmopathy. The roughly 94 discovery patients were randomly split 7:3 into training and test sets.

Spanning cysteine to phenylalanine, the CDR3 consists of 15 amino acids. The CDR3 DNA has 45 bases and is translated from base 1. V loses 6 bases, J loses 2 bases, and the germline ends lie 15 bases apart. The TCR beta CDR3 regions were amplified from the RNA transcripts. A first-round RT-PCR of the TCR CDR3 used the HTBI primer set with the Qiagen OneStep RT-PCR kit. The libraries were constructed in a second round of multiplex PCR and then size-selected and purified. Sequencing of the libraries was done on an Illumina HiSeq2000 using paired-end 100 bp reads. In the source study's methods: SOAPnuke was used to process the raw data, with reads discarded if the reads contained adapters or uncalled bases, had a mean Phred below 15, or lacked an exact constant-primer or identifier match. COPE v1.2.5 was used to merge high-quality paired reads, and clonotypes were defined as unique nucleotide sequences. MiTCR v1.1 was used to align clonotypes to the IMGT TRBV, TRBD and TRBJ reference segments. The analysis included only V-J combinations with a frequency above 0.0001, which together covered roughly 99% of the repertoires. The TCS score was defined as the ratio of F50 (clonal expansion) to E x V (chaos), calculated using BLOSUM62-based TCRdist between CDR3 peptides within each V-J. Welch's t-statistics and random forest reduced 500 to 550 V-J features to roughly 13, which were used in a naive Bayes classifier (R e1071). TCRdb ran its own pipeline on the public reads, namely fastp trimming at Q25 and MiXCR clone calling, and kept in-frame beta chains. Each record represents a unique CDR3 protein, reported with the most common genes and DNA among its rows. TCRdb, not the original authors, processed these V and J calls. The table for this sample lists 400,000 or so distinct CDR3 sequences; around 15% of them were counted only once. Approximately 27% of the sample is in the top ten clones.

In the ophthalmopathy patients, disease was moderately to severely active, with a Clinical Activity Score of 3 or more, a NOSPECS grade of 4 or more, and a duration of less than 3 months. Any patient with an uncontrolled infection, another autoimmune disease, pregnancy or lactation was excluded. Clinical symptoms, serum thyroxine and TRAb, thyroid ultrasound, and orbital computed tomography formed the basis for the diagnoses. Ficoll-Paque density gradient centrifugation was used to isolate PBMCs from around 9.1 ml of fresh peripheral blood. Trizol reagent was used to extract total RNA, and RNA quality was then checked on an Agilent 2100 Bioanalyzer. The full study reports these points: A model built on a 13 V-J signature distinguished ophthalmopathy from stable hyperthyroidism, reaching about 88% sensitivity and about 81% specificity in cross-validation and 80%/75% in testing. Most expanded thyroid clonotypes (frequency above 0.001) were also detected in blood, a finding suggesting that blood repertoires may reflect thyroid immune responses. No statistical method was used to set the sample size in advance, and investigators knew the group allocation. During validation, the model predicted progression to ophthalmopathy a median of approximately six months ahead of onset, with 60% to 71% sensitivity and 72% to 85% specificity.

Concerning this clonotype: Its antigen specificity is not known. One base away there is no much larger clone; base qualities are not given.

The sample was blood. Here the chain combines TRBV12-3 or TRBV12-4 and TRBJ2-3, and possibly TRBD1, on 5 matching bases. The sequence came from a man in his forties or fifties with Graves' ophthalmopathy. The nucleotide sequence reads as follows: TGTGCCAGCAGACCCTCCCAGGGTCTCACAGATACGCAGTATTTT. Translated, this gives CASRPSQGLTDTQYF.